These T cell receptor beta chains were read from a single sample in a study of cytomegalovirus exposure and HLA in healthy donors. Generated by immunoSEQ multiplex PCR, the TCRdb table keeps only in-frame clones and is missing some. Altogether approximately 39,000 clones are present, approximately 92% being singletons, with the ten largest covering more than 2.5%. The sequencing sample was made of PBMCs. The source is a young man in good health and CMV-seronegative. Both conserved end residues are part of each CDR3. Fields, in order: clone size, D gene, J gene, V gene, CDR3 DNA, CDR3 protein. A D gene is named only where the DNA matches it firmly. For some rows the clone size is stated as once, few or many, or as a class when expanded; others skip it.

size: -; D: TRBD2; J: TRBJ2-1; V: TRBV6-5; DNA: TGTGCCAGCATGCTAGCGGGGGGCTCCTACAATGAGCAGTTCTTC; CDR3: CASMLAGGSYNEQFF
size: -; D: -; J: TRBJ1-3; V: TRBV28; DNA: TGTGCCAGCAGTTTTCGGTCTGGAAACACCATATATTTT; CDR3: CASSFRSGNTIYF
size: -; D: -; J: TRBJ1-6; V: TRBV28; DNA: TGTGCCAGCAACGATGCGGGAGACTATAATTCACCCCTCCACTTT; CDR3: CASNDAGDYNSPLHF
size: -; D: -; J: TRBJ1-6; V: TRBV18; DNA: TGTGCCAGCTCACGAGGGCAGCTGGATAATTCACCCCTCCACTTT; CDR3: CASSRGQLDNSPLHF
size: -; D: -; J: TRBJ1-1; V: TRBV4-2; DNA: TGTGCGGCAGGGGCTCAAGTGGACACTGAAGCTTTCTTT; CDR3: CAAGAQVDTEAFF
size: -; D: -; J: TRBJ1-3; V: TRBV11-2; DNA: TGTGCCAGCAGCCTACTGCCTGGAGGGACTGGAAACACCATATATTTT; CDR3: CASSLLPGGTGNTIYF
size: -; D: -; J: TRBJ1-2; V: TRBV6-5; DNA: TGTGCCAGCAGTAGAGCAAGGACAGTAGTAGGCTACACCTTC; CDR3: CASSRARTVVGYTF
size: once; D: TRBD1; J: TRBJ1-3; V: TRBV6-1; DNA: TGTGCCAGCAGTGAAATGCCGGAGGGACAGCCCTATTTT; CDR3: CASSEMPEGQPYF
size: -; D: -; J: TRBJ1-6; V: TRBV4-2; DNA: TGTGCCAGCAGCCAAGCGGGGACACTGACTTCACCCCTCCACTTT; CDR3: CASSQAGTLTSPLHF
size: -; D: -; J: TRBJ1-5; V: TRBV18; DNA: TGTGCCAGCTCACAGCTTAATCAGCCCCAGCATTTT; CDR3: CASSQLNQPQHF
size: -; D: TRBD1; J: TRBJ2-2; V: TRBV6-5; DNA: TGTGCCAGCAGTTTCTACAGGGGACCGGGCCGGGGAGCTGTTTTT; CDR3: CASSFYRGPGRGAVF
size: -; D: TRBD2; J: TRBJ2-7; V: TRBV9; DNA: TGTGCCAGCAGCCCTCGGGGGGGGGTCCCCTCCTACGAGCAGTACTTC; CDR3: CASSPRGGVPSYEQYF
size: -; D: -; J: TRBJ2-2; V: TRBV18; DNA: TGTGCCAGCTCCCTGCTTTTTGGACAAGAGAACACCGGGGAGCTGTTTTTT; CDR3: CASSLLFGQENTGELFF
size: -; D: TRBD1; J: TRBJ2-1; V: TRBV5-1; DNA: TGCGCCAGCAGCGCGCGACAGGGGAACTACAATGAGCAGTTCTTC; CDR3: CASSARQGNYNEQFF
size: -; D: -; J: TRBJ1-1; V: TRBV5-1; DNA: TGCGCCAGCAGGATGCAGGCATCGAACACTGAAGCTTTCTTT; CDR3: CASRMQASNTEAFF
size: -; D: TRBD1; J: TRBJ1-3; V: TRBV2; DNA: TGTGCCAGCAGTGAAGCAGGCAGGGGGCAACCTGGAAACACCATATATTTT; CDR3: CASSEAGRGQPGNTIYF
size: -; D: -; J: TRBJ1-2; V: TRBV30; DNA: TGTGCCTGGAACCAGGGTAACTATGGCTACACCTTC; CDR3: CAWNQGNYGYTF
size: -; D: -; J: TRBJ2-7; V: TRBV11-2; DNA: TGTGCCAGCAGCTTAGTGGGGCAGCTCTCTGAGCAGTACTTC; CDR3: CASSLVGQLSEQYF
size: -; D: -; J: TRBJ2-5; V: TRBV30; DNA: TGTGCCTGGAGTGTACCCGGAGGGGAGACCCAGTACTTC; CDR3: CAWSVPGGETQYF
size: -; D: -; J: TRBJ1-5; V: TRBV6-5; DNA: TGTGCCAGCGGGCCGGGGGGCAATCAGCCCCAGCATTTT; CDR3: CASGPGGNQPQHF
size: -; D: -; J: TRBJ1-5; V: TRBV28; DNA: TGTGCCAGCATCAGGGATCCCAATCAGCCCCAGCATTTT; CDR3: CASIRDPNQPQHF
size: -; D: -; J: TRBJ2-1; V: TRBV5-1; DNA: TGCGCCAGCAGCTGGGGTGGGACAACTCAGAGCTCCTACAATGAGCAGTTCTTC; CDR3: CASSWGGTTQSSYNEQFF
size: -; D: -; J: TRBJ2-2; V: TRBV15; DNA: TGTGCCACCAGCAGAGTGCGGGCCGGGGAGCTGTTTTTT; CDR3: CATSRVRAGELFF
size: -; D: -; J: TRBJ1-2; V: TRBV18; DNA: TGTGCCAGCTCACCCCCTAAGGGGTCCCTCTATGGCTACACCTTC; CDR3: CASSPPKGSLYGYTF
size: -; D: -; J: TRBJ2-1; V: TRBV5-6; DNA: TGTGCCAGCAGCCTGGTCGCGGGGGCGGGGTACAATGAGCAGTTCTTC; CDR3: CASSLVAGAGYNEQFF
size: -; D: -; J: TRBJ1-1; V: TRBV19; DNA: TGTGCCAGTAGTACCGGGGTTACTGAAGCTTTCTTT; CDR3: CASSTGVTEAFF
size: -; D: TRBD1; J: TRBJ2-7; V: TRBV6-1; DNA: TGTGCCAGCAGGGCCGGGACAGGGCTTTTCTACGAGCAGTACTTC; CDR3: CASRAGTGLFYEQYF
size: -; D: -; J: TRBJ1-1; V: TRBV10-2; DNA: TGCGCCAGCAGTGATGACGGGTACATGAACACTGAAGCTTTCTTT; CDR3: CASSDDGYMNTEAFF
size: -; D: -; J: TRBJ1-1; V: TRBV7-9; DNA: TGTGCCAGCCAACTCAGGGAAGTCACTGAAGCTTTCTTT; CDR3: CASQLREVTEAFF
size: once; D: TRBD2; J: TRBJ2-3; V: TRBV5-6; DNA: TGTGCCAGCAGCTTGGGTAGCGGGGGCACAGATACGCAGTATTTT; CDR3: CASSLGSGGTDTQYF
size: -; D: -; J: TRBJ1-5; V: TRBV29-1; DNA: TGCAGCGTTGTGTTTCAGGGCGGAGCCCAGCATTTT; CDR3: CSVVFQGGAQHF
size: -; D: -; J: TRBJ2-1; V: TRBV5-1; DNA: TGCGCCAGCAGCGCCGGGGACTCCCGCAATGAGCAGTTCTTC; CDR3: CASSAGDSRNEQFF
size: -; D: TRBD1; J: TRBJ2-7; V: TRBV5-6; DNA: TGTGCCAGCAGCCCCGGGACAGGGCACGGGCGGTACTTC; CDR3: CASSPGTGHGRYF
size: few; D: -; J: TRBJ2-7; V: TRBV21-1; DNA: TGTGCCAGCACCTCAGGACGGACAGGGCCCTACGAGCAGTACTTC; CDR3: CASTSGRTGPYEQYF
size: -; D: TRBD1; J: TRBJ1-6; V: TRBV6-4; DNA: TGTGCCAACTTCAGGGGGTCCTATAATTCACCCCTCCACTTT; CDR3: CANFRGSYNSPLHF